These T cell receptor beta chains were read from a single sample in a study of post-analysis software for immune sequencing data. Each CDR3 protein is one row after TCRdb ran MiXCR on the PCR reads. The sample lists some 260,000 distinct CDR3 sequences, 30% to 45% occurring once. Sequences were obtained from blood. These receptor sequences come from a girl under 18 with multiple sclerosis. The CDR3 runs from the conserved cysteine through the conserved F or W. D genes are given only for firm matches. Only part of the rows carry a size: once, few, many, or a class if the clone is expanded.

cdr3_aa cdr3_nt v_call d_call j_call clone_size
CASSPEETNVDIQYF TGTGCCAGCAGCCCAGAGGAGACTAACGTCGACATTCAGTACTTC TRBV4-2 - TRBJ2-4 few
CASSKEGRKASEAFF TGTGCCAGCAGCAAAGAAGGCAGGAAGGCCTCTGAAGCTTTCTTT TRBV21-1 - TRBJ1-1 few
CASRPGTATEAFF TGTGCCAGCAGGCCTGGGACAGCAACTGAAGCTTTCTTT TRBV6-1 TRBD1 TRBJ1-1 -
CASSYSSGGVNQPQHF TGTGCCAGCAGTTACTCGTCAGGGGGCGTCAATCAGCCCCAGCATTTT TRBV6-6 TRBD1 TRBJ1-5 many
CASSGLDTSSTDTQYF TGTGCCAGCAGTGGGTTGGACACCTCTAGCACAGATACGCAGTATTTT TRBV7-6 - TRBJ2-3 many
CASSQNVGGGETQYF TGTGCCAGCAGCCAAAATGTCGGGGGGGGAGAGACCCAGTACTTC TRBV13 TRBD2 TRBJ2-5 many
CSARAGLADPDTQYF TGCAGTGCTAGAGCGGGACTAGCGGACCCAGATACGCAGTATTTT TRBV20-1 TRBD2 TRBJ2-3 many
CSVERQPHYGYTF TGCAGCGTTGAAAGGCAGCCACACTATGGCTACACCTTC TRBV29-1 - TRBJ1-2 many
CASSSGTGGSQYF TGTGCCAGCTCAAGCGGGACAGGAGGGTCCCAGTACTTC TRBV18 - TRBJ2-5 few
CSARRGGGGSQETQYF TGCAGTGCTAGGAGGGGCGGCGGGGGCTCCCAAGAGACCCAGTACTTC TRBV20-1 - TRBJ2-5 -
CATSRDSPGGGRETQYF TGTGCCACCAGCAGAGATTCTCCTGGGGGCGGTAGGGAGACCCAGTACTTC TRBV15 - TRBJ2-5 many
CASSLSILAPQYF TGTGCCAGCAGTTTATCGATTTTGGCACCGCAGTACTTC TRBV27 - TRBJ2-5 -
CASSLGQGAVGEKLFF TGTGCCAGCAGCCTGGGACAGGGGGCCGTCGGCGAAAAACTGTTTTTT TRBV3-1 TRBD1 TRBJ1-4 -
CASSLALGEKETQYF TGTGCCAGCAGCTTAGCGCTAGGTGAAAAAGAGACCCAGTACTTC TRBV7-9 - TRBJ2-5 many
CASSLGDRGNTQYF TGCGCCAGCAGCTTGGGGGACAGGGGGAATACGCAGTATTTT TRBV5-1 TRBD1 TRBJ2-3 -
CSADLGGNSPLHF TGCAGTGCTGACTTAGGGGGTAATTCACCCCTCCACTTT TRBV20-1 - TRBJ1-6 many
CSASPNTGLGWGEQFF TGCAGTGCTAGTCCCAACACGGGACTAGGGTGGGGGGAGCAGTTCTTC TRBV20-1 TRBD2 TRBJ2-1 -
CASSQDPVGDTEAFF TGCGCCAGCAGCCAAGATCCAGTCGGGGACACTGAAGCTTTCTTT TRBV4-1 - TRBJ1-1 many
CSARDPRRGGYGHTF TGCAGTGCTAGGGATCCCCGGAGGGGAGGCTATGGCCACACCTTC TRBV20-1 - TRBJ1-2 -
CASSLDGVGSPLHF TGTGCCAGCAGCTTGGACGGCGTCGGTTCACCCCTCCACTTT TRBV7-9 - TRBJ1-6 -
CASSAGDYQETQYF TGTGCCAGCAGTGCAGGAGATTACCAAGAGACCCAGTACTTC TRBV12-3/TRBV12-4 - TRBJ2-5 many
CATSKRETTYYGYTF TGTGCCACCAGCAAGAGGGAAACCACGTACTATGGCTACACCTTC TRBV15 - TRBJ1-2 many
CSARRPGQGKDTQYF TGCAGTGCTAGACGACCGGGACAGGGAAAAGATACGCAGTATTTT TRBV20-1 TRBD1 TRBJ2-3 -
CASSEVDSNYNEQFF TGTGCCAGCAGTGAGGTGGACAGTAACTACAATGAGCAGTTCTTC TRBV6-4 - TRBJ2-1 many
CASSQDPGAGEKLFF TGCGCCAGCAGCCAAGATCCGGGCGCGGGGGAAAAACTGTTTTTT TRBV4-1 - TRBJ1-4 many
CATRGQGYNEQFF TGTGCCACCAGGGGACAGGGCTACAATGAGCAGTTCTTC TRBV24-1 TRBD1 TRBJ2-1 many
CASSSGTPDTGELFF TGCGCCAGCAGCTCTGGGACTCCCGACACCGGGGAGCTGTTTTTT TRBV5-1 - TRBJ2-2 few
CASSWDRNSYNEQFF TGCGCCAGCAGCTGGGACAGAAACTCCTACAATGAGCAGTTCTTC TRBV4-3 TRBD1 TRBJ2-1 -
CASTEVPGELFF TGTGCCAGCACGGAAGTCCCCGGGGAGCTGTTTTTT TRBV6-6 - TRBJ2-2 -
CAISDDGTAFFGYTF TGTGCCATCAGTGACGACGGGACCGCGTTTTTTGGCTACACCTTC TRBV10-3 - TRBJ1-2 many
CSASAGASTGELFF TGCAGCGCGTCAGCGGGGGCGAGTACCGGGGAGCTGTTTTTT TRBV29-1 TRBD2 TRBJ2-2 -
CASSLGLGRTDEQFF TGTGCCAGCAGTTTGGGACTAGGAAGAACCGATGAGCAGTTCTTC TRBV6-2/TRBV6-3 TRBD2 TRBJ2-1 many
CAWIPGTGGQKLFF TGTGCCTGGATTCCCGGGACAGGGGGCCAAAAACTGTTTTTT TRBV30 TRBD1 TRBJ1-4 -
CASSRQGASTEAFF TGTGCCAGCAGCAGACAGGGGGCGAGCACTGAAGCTTTCTTT TRBV12-3/TRBV12-4 TRBD1 TRBJ1-1 -
CASSDNQGNTIYF TGTGCCAGCAGCGATAACCAGGGAAACACCATATATTTT TRBV7-2 - TRBJ1-3 -
CASIPAGRGQETQYF TGCGCCAGCATCCCAGCGGGAAGGGGGCAAGAGACCCAGTACTTC TRBV10-1 - TRBJ2-5 -
CASSRQPGGTEAFF TGTGCCAGCAGTAGACAACCAGGAGGCACTGAAGCTTTCTTT TRBV25-1 - TRBJ1-1 many
CASSLTDAASYEQYF TGCGCCAGCAGCCTAACCGACGCGGCCTCCTACGAGCAGTACTTC TRBV4-1 - TRBJ2-7 many
CASSPPRTGSYNEQFF TGTGCCAGCAGTCCCCCCCGGACAGGGTCCTACAATGAGCAGTTCTTC TRBV27 TRBD1 TRBJ2-1 many
CASGYRYQFF TGTGCCAGCGGATACAGATATCAGTTCTTC TRBV28 - TRBJ2-1 many
CASSQTSGGDLSTDTQYF TGTGCCAGCAGCCAAACTAGCGGGGGGGACCTGAGCACAGATACGCAGTATTTT TRBV14 TRBD2 TRBJ2-3 many
CSASGTGNNYGYTF TGCAGTGCTTCCGGGACAGGGAATAACTATGGCTACACCTTC TRBV20-1 TRBD1 TRBJ1-2 -
CASSTGTGNEKLFF TGTGCCAGTAGTACCGGGACAGGGAATGAAAAACTGTTTTTT TRBV19 TRBD1 TRBJ1-4 many
CASSLRLAGPYNEQFF TGTGCCAGCAGCTTAAGACTAGCGGGACCCTACAATGAGCAGTTCTTC TRBV7-9 TRBD2 TRBJ2-1 many
CSVLADRKETQYF TGCAGTGTCCTAGCCGACAGGAAAGAGACCCAGTACTTC TRBV20-1 - TRBJ2-5 -
CAWSSPGTGTDTQYF TGTGCCTGGAGTTCCCCCGGGACAGGGACAGATACGCAGTATTTT TRBV30 TRBD1 TRBJ2-3 -
CASSPRGGGDTQYF TGTGCCAGCAGTCCCAGGGGAGGTGGCGATACGCAGTATTTT TRBV2 - TRBJ2-3 -
CASSLEGATPPTDTQYF TGCGCCAGCAGCTTGGAGGGGGCGACCCCCCCCACAGATACGCAGTATTTT TRBV5-1 TRBD1 TRBJ2-3 -
CSVEDPIYTDTQYF TGCAGCGTTGAAGATCCGATCTACACAGATACGCAGTATTTT TRBV29-1 - TRBJ2-3 many